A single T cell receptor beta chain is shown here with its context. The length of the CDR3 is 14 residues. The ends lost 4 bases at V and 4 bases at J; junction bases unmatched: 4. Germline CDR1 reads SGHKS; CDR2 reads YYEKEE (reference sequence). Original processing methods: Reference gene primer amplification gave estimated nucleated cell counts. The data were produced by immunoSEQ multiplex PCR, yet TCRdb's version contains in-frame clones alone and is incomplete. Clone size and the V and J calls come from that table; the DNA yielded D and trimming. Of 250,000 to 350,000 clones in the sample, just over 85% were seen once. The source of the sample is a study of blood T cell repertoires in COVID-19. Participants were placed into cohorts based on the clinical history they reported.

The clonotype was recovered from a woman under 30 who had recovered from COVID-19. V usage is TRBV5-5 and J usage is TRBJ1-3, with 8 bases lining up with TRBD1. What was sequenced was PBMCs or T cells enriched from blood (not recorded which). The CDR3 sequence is CASSEGQAGNTIYF. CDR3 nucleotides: TGTGCCAGCAGCGAGGGACAGGCAGGAAACACCATATATTTT.